These T cell receptor beta chains were read from a single sample in a study of blood T cells in healthy people across ages. TCRdb reanalysed the 5' RACE reads using MiXCR and keeps one entry per CDR3 protein. Among roughly 1.6 million distinct CDR3 sequences listed, around 36% were seen once. The material sequenced was blood. The receptors stem from a woman younger than 45 in good health. Both conserved end residues are part of each CDR3. A D gene is named only where the DNA matches it firmly. Only some rows state a clone size, as once, few, many or a class for expanded clones.

v_call: TRBV7-3; clone_size: -; d_call: TRBD1; j_call: TRBJ2-1; cdr3_aa: CASSPGTGLMNEQFF; cdr3_nt: TGTGCCAGCAGCCCGGGGACAGGGCTCATGAATGAGCAGTTCTTC
v_call: TRBV20-1; clone_size: -; d_call: -; j_call: TRBJ2-5; cdr3_aa: CSARKDGAVQETQYF; cdr3_nt: TGCAGTGCTAGAAAAGACGGGGCGGTACAAGAGACCCAGTACTTC
v_call: TRBV9; clone_size: few; d_call: -; j_call: TRBJ2-3; cdr3_aa: CASSLSGYTDTQYF; cdr3_nt: TGTGCCAGCAGCCTTAGCGGTTATACAGATACGCAGTATTTT
v_call: TRBV3-1; clone_size: -; d_call: TRBD1; j_call: TRBJ1-5; cdr3_aa: CASSQGQGFSWQPQHF; cdr3_nt: TGTGCCAGCAGCCAAGGACAGGGGTTTTCTTGGCAGCCCCAGCATTTT
v_call: TRBV3-1; clone_size: few; d_call: TRBD2; j_call: TRBJ2-3; cdr3_aa: CASSQGLAGAQDTQYF; cdr3_nt: TGTGCCAGCAGCCAAGGGCTAGCGGGAGCACAAGATACGCAGTATTTT
v_call: TRBV20-1; clone_size: few; d_call: -; j_call: TRBJ1-2; cdr3_aa: CSARARGYSASNYGYTF; cdr3_nt: TGCAGTGCAAGGGCCAGGGGATACTCGGCTTCTAACTATGGCTACACCTTC
v_call: TRBV20-1; clone_size: -; d_call: -; j_call: TRBJ1-2; cdr3_aa: CSARGPLSTF; cdr3_nt: TGCAGTGCTAGAGGACCCCTTAGCACCTTC
v_call: TRBV28; clone_size: -; d_call: -; j_call: TRBJ2-1; cdr3_aa: CASSFGGDSNEQFF; cdr3_nt: TGTGCCAGCAGTTTTGGGGGAGACTCCAATGAGCAGTTCTTC
v_call: TRBV20-1; clone_size: -; d_call: TRBD1; j_call: TRBJ1-2; cdr3_aa: CSALGQGAWGHTF; cdr3_nt: TGCAGTGCTCTGGGACAGGGGGCTTGGGGCCACACCTTC
v_call: TRBV6-5; clone_size: -; d_call: TRBD2; j_call: TRBJ2-2; cdr3_aa: CASSYITGLVGPGELFF; cdr3_nt: TGTGCCAGCAGTTACATTACGGGACTAGTCGGGCCCGGGGAGCTGTTTTTT
v_call: TRBV18; clone_size: few; d_call: TRBD2; j_call: TRBJ2-1; cdr3_aa: CASSQTSGANNEQFF; cdr3_nt: TGTGCCAGCTCTCAAACTAGCGGGGCCAACAATGAGCAGTTCTTC
v_call: TRBV27; clone_size: -; d_call: -; j_call: TRBJ2-3; cdr3_aa: CASSFEREGDTQYF; cdr3_nt: TGTGCCAGCAGTTTCGAGCGAGAGGGAGATACGCAGTATTTT
v_call: TRBV15; clone_size: few; d_call: -; j_call: TRBJ2-5; cdr3_aa: CATSPYEGVETQYF; cdr3_nt: TGTGCCACCAGCCCATATGAGGGGGTAGAGACCCAGTACTTC
v_call: TRBV9; clone_size: few; d_call: -; j_call: TRBJ2-1; cdr3_aa: CASSATTGSYNEQFF; cdr3_nt: TGTGCCAGCAGCGCAACGACAGGATCCTACAATGAGCAGTTCTTC
v_call: TRBV20-1; clone_size: few; d_call: TRBD1; j_call: TRBJ2-7; cdr3_aa: CSARGGTGLYEQYF; cdr3_nt: TGCAGTGCTAGGGGCGGGACAGGCCTGTACGAGCAGTACTTC
v_call: TRBV15; clone_size: few; d_call: -; j_call: TRBJ2-5; cdr3_aa: CATSRVGADQETQYF; cdr3_nt: TGTGCCACCAGCAGAGTCGGAGCAGACCAAGAGACCCAGTACTTC
v_call: TRBV25-1; clone_size: -; d_call: -; j_call: TRBJ1-2; cdr3_aa: CASSSSGTIYGYTF; cdr3_nt: TGTGCCAGCAGTTCCTCCGGGACCATATATGGCTACACCTTC
v_call: TRBV30; clone_size: -; d_call: TRBD1; j_call: TRBJ2-7; cdr3_aa: CVWNLHLDRGNEQYF; cdr3_nt: TGTGTCTGGAATCTACACCTGGACAGGGGCAACGAGCAGTACTTC
v_call: TRBV20-1; clone_size: -; d_call: -; j_call: TRBJ2-3; cdr3_aa: CSARDKGLPLTDTQYF; cdr3_nt: TGCAGTGCTAGAGATAAAGGACTCCCGCTCACAGATACGCAGTATTTT
v_call: TRBV7-9; clone_size: few; d_call: TRBD1; j_call: TRBJ2-1; cdr3_aa: CASSPGLDRDLDEQFF; cdr3_nt: TGTGCCAGTAGCCCCGGATTGGACAGGGATCTCGATGAGCAGTTCTTC
v_call: TRBV4-1; clone_size: -; d_call: -; j_call: TRBJ1-1; cdr3_aa: CASSQERSNSEAFF; cdr3_nt: TGCGCCAGCAGCCAAGAAAGATCCAACAGTGAAGCTTTCTTT
v_call: TRBV5-1; clone_size: -; d_call: TRBD2; j_call: TRBJ2-7; cdr3_aa: CAGSLGPSWGGNEQYF; cdr3_nt: TGCGCCGGCAGCTTGGGACCCTCATGGGGGGGGAACGAGCAGTACTTC
v_call: TRBV11-2; clone_size: -; d_call: TRBD2; j_call: TRBJ2-5; cdr3_aa: CASSLRPLAAQETQYF; cdr3_nt: TGTGCCAGCAGCTTACGTCCACTAGCGGCACAAGAGACCCAGTACTTC
v_call: TRBV10-3; clone_size: -; d_call: -; j_call: TRBJ1-2; cdr3_aa: CAIRPGQTLGYTF; cdr3_nt: TGTGCCATCAGACCGGGACAAACCTTGGGCTACACCTTC
v_call: TRBV4-1; clone_size: few; d_call: TRBD2; j_call: TRBJ2-1; cdr3_aa: CASSHPSGRSGNEQFF; cdr3_nt: TGCGCCAGCAGCCACCCTAGCGGGAGATCGGGCAATGAGCAGTTCTTC
v_call: TRBV5-1; clone_size: once; d_call: TRBD2; j_call: TRBJ2-5; cdr3_aa: CAGSLGSGRSQETQYF; cdr3_nt: TGCGCCGGCAGCTTGGGTAGCGGGAGGTCTCAAGAGACCCAGTACTTC
v_call: TRBV27; clone_size: many; d_call: -; j_call: TRBJ2-7; cdr3_aa: CASSLRTNSYEQYF; cdr3_nt: TGTGCCAGCAGTTTACGGACAAACTCCTACGAGCAGTACTTC
v_call: TRBV3-1; clone_size: many; d_call: TRBD2; j_call: TRBJ2-5; cdr3_aa: CASSRGLAGSQETQYF; cdr3_nt: TGTGCCAGCAGCCGCGGACTAGCGGGGAGTCAAGAGACCCAGTACTTC
v_call: TRBV18; clone_size: -; d_call: TRBD2; j_call: TRBJ2-7; cdr3_aa: CASSLRTSWYEQYF; cdr3_nt: TGTGCCAGCTCACTCCGGACTAGCTGGTACGAGCAGTACTTC
v_call: TRBV6-1; clone_size: few; d_call: -; j_call: TRBJ2-1; cdr3_aa: CASSLDLGFDTYNEQFF; cdr3_nt: TGTGCCAGCAGCCTGGACTTGGGCTTTGACACCTACAATGAGCAGTTCTTC
v_call: TRBV18; clone_size: -; d_call: TRBD2; j_call: TRBJ2-5; cdr3_aa: CASSPPGRVGETQYF; cdr3_nt: TGTGCCAGCTCACCACCTGGGAGGGTTGGAGAGACCCAGTACTTC
v_call: TRBV2; clone_size: -; d_call: TRBD2; j_call: TRBJ2-1; cdr3_aa: CASSPQGLAGGEQFF; cdr3_nt: TGTGCCAGCAGTCCGCAAGGACTAGCGGGGGGAGAGCAGTTCTTC
v_call: TRBV13; clone_size: -; d_call: TRBD1; j_call: TRBJ1-1; cdr3_aa: CASSLGPLGEGADTEAFF; cdr3_nt: TGTGCCAGCAGCTTAGGACCGCTCGGAGAGGGGGCGGACACTGAAGCTTTCTTT
v_call: TRBV10-2; clone_size: -; d_call: -; j_call: TRBJ2-1; cdr3_aa: CASSESGNKQFF; cdr3_nt: TGCGCCAGCAGTGAGTCTGGGAATAAGCAGTTCTTC
v_call: TRBV29-1; clone_size: -; d_call: TRBD1; j_call: TRBJ1-2; cdr3_aa: CSVANRGGYGYTF; cdr3_nt: TGCAGCGTTGCAAACAGGGGAGGCTATGGCTACACCTTC
v_call: TRBV12-3/TRBV12-4; clone_size: -; d_call: -; j_call: TRBJ2-3; cdr3_aa: CASSTGTPSTDTQYF; cdr3_nt: TGTGCCAGCAGTACCGGGACACCTAGCACAGATACGCAGTATTTT
v_call: TRBV9; clone_size: -; d_call: -; j_call: TRBJ1-1; cdr3_aa: CASSASERAMNTEAFF; cdr3_nt: TGTGCCAGCAGCGCCTCAGAGCGCGCGATGAACACTGAAGCTTTCTTT
v_call: TRBV20-1; clone_size: -; d_call: -; j_call: TRBJ1-4; cdr3_aa: CSARPGQSGEKLFF; cdr3_nt: TGCAGTGCTAGACCTGGACAGTCTGGTGAAAAACTGTTTTTT
v_call: TRBV4-1; clone_size: few; d_call: -; j_call: TRBJ2-3; cdr3_aa: CASSQEAAGPVTQYF; cdr3_nt: TGCGCCAGCAGCCAAGAGGCGGCGGGGCCAGTTACGCAGTATTTT
v_call: TRBV11-2; clone_size: -; d_call: TRBD2; j_call: TRBJ2-1; cdr3_aa: CASSLFGPGTSGRGSYNEQFF; cdr3_nt: TGTGCCAGCAGCTTATTTGGGCCCGGGACTAGCGGGAGGGGCTCCTACAATGAGCAGTTCTTC
v_call: TRBV5-5; clone_size: few; d_call: TRBD2; j_call: TRBJ2-5; cdr3_aa: CASSLNKLAGLGREQYF; cdr3_nt: TGTGCCAGCAGCTTGAATAAGCTAGCGGGTTTAGGACGGGAGCAGTACTTC